This paragraph covers one T cell receptor (beta chain) sequence. Its antigen remains unknown. Cells were CD45RO-negative CD62L-positive naive CD4 T cells sorted from PBMCs. Only in-frame clones appear in the TCRdb table, and some are missing; sequencing was by immunoSEQ multiplex PCR. The sample lists 50,000 to 65,000 clones, 85% to 95% seen once, with approximately 20% in the top ten. The sample comes from a study of human versus mouse CDR3 diversity and MHC coevolution. V gave up 2 bases and J gave up 3 bases; unmatched junction bases: 7. The CDR3 has 15 amino acids. Germline V gives CDR1 KGHSH, CDR2 LQKENI. Whole-study results and caveats: Clonal inequality was lowest in two of the three human donors. Humans had the largest estimated TCR beta repertoire, 1.5 million to 2 million clonotypes. Human CDR3s averaged more deletions and insertions than mouse CDR3s.

The gene calls are TRBV18 and TRBJ2-7; 7 nucleotides line up with TRBD2. This receptor was taken from a person in their sixties or seventies in good health. The sequencing input was naive CD4+ T cells from blood. Subset noted: CD45RO-negative CD62L-positive naive CD4 T cells. In DNA, the CDR3 is TGTGCCAGCTCACCAGGGGGAGGGCAGTACTACGAGCAGTACTTC. This encodes CASSPGGGQYYEQYF. The full variable domain, completed using reference TRBV18 and TRBJ2-7, is NAGVMQNPRHLVRRRGQEARLRCSPMKGHSHVYWYRQLPEEGLKFMVYLQKENIIDESGMPKERFSAEFPKEGPSILRIQQVVRGDSAAYFCASSPGGGQYYEQYFGPGTRLTVT.